This T cell receptor (beta chain) was documented in a study of blood T cells in healthy people across ages. A second PCR, run for roughly 7 to 11 cycles, used a sample-barcoded 5' primer plus a J-beta primer mix. Each CDR3 protein gets one entry after TCRdb re-called the 5' RACE reads with MiXCR. The data show about 650,000 distinct CDR3 sequences, approximately 31% seen once. Unmatched junction bases numbered 11, after V lost 5 bases and J lost 8 bases. CDR1 and CDR2 from the germline V gene are MNHNS and SASEGT. The CDR3 loop spans 15 amino acids. This clonotype occurred many times. The sequenced sample consisted of blood. This receptor was identified in a woman older than 75 in good health. The V and J genes are TRBV6-1 and TRBJ2-1; 8 bases agree with TRBD1. The CDR3 region has the DNA TGTGCCAGCAGTACCAGGGGGCGGTTTTCCCATGAGCAGTTCTTC. The encoded protein is CASSTRGRFSHEQFF.